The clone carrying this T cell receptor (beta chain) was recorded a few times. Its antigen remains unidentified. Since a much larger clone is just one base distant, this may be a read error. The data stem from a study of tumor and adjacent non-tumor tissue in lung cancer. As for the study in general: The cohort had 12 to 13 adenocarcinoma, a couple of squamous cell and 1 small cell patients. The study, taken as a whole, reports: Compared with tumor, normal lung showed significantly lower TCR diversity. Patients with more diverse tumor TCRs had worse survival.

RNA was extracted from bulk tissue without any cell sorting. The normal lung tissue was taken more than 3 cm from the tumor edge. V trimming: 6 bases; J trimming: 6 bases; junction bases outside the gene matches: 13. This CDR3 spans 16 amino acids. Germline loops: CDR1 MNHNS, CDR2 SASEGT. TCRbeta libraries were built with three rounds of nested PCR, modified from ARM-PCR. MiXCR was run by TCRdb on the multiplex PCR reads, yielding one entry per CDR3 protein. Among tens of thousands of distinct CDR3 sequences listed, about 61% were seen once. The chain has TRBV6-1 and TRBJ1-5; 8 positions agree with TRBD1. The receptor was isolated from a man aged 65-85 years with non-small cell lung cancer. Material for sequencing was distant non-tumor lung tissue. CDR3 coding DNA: TGTGCCAGCAGGCTGGGGGACAGGAAGTACAGTCAGCCCCAGCATTTT. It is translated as CASRLGDRKYSQPQHF.